This T cell receptor (beta chain) was recovered during a study of blood T cell repertoires in COVID-19. Study summary: Acute-phase and convalescent COVID-19 samples originated in the United States, Italy and Spain. PBMCs, B-cell-depleted T cells, or T cells provided the cDNA or gDNA that made up the material.

V was pared by 0 bases and J by 1 base, with 6 bases between. The CDR3 has 14 residues. The germline gives CDR1 WSHSY, CDR2 SAAADI. As originally analysed: Amplification of reference gene primers was used by the study to estimate nucleated cell counts. The data were produced by immunoSEQ multiplex PCR, yet TCRdb's version contains in-frame clones alone and is incomplete. That table is the source of V, J and clone size, and D and trimming were worked out from the DNA. Of 95,000 to 150,000 clones in the sample, more than 70% were seen once. The chain couples TRBV10-2 to TRBJ1-1, with no clear D. Sequencing was done on a sample of peripheral blood. This TCR derives from a human donor in a cohort sampled during active COVID-19. CDR3 protein: CASSESTGNTEAFF. The CDR3 DNA reads TGCGCCAGCAGTGAGTCCACCGGGAACACTGAAGCTTTCTTT.